This TCR beta chain was identified during a study of PD-L1 blockade in urothelial cancer listed by TCRdb under 2017. About the full investigation: Therapy was started in the mid-2010s for all patients, and atezolizumab 1,200 mg was administered intravenously every 3 weeks. Durable clinical benefit was achieved by nine patients and was not achieved by 20 patients. Approximately 30 patients had pretreatment blood TCR-seq, some 24 had at least one posttreatment blood collection, and some 24 had tumor TCR-seq. Pretreatment tumor samples and matched peripheral blood, collected serially before and after atezolizumab treatment, underwent TCR sequencing. About 90% of the roughly 29 patients were identified as males with urothelial cancer of bladder origin, and a prior smoking history was reported by 18 of 29 patients. An exploratory multi-omic analysis was conducted of the somatic, immune and clinical correlates of response to PD-L1 blockade with atezolizumab in urothelial cancer. Blood samples were analyzed at two time points: 3 weeks after treatment start (second dose) and 6 weeks after treatment start. Patients had an ECOG performance status of 0 or 1 and had received between 0 and 3 prior chemotherapy regimens. Durable clinical benefit meant progression-free survival longer than 6 months, and TCR features were also tested against progression-free and overall survival. Blood samples gave median yields of approximately 130,000 T cells and 82,636 unique TCRs, along with a median clonality of 0.080. In the same patients who had TCR sequencing, pretreatment tumors also underwent whole exome sequencing and RNA sequencing.

Study-wide conclusions, independent of this receptor: Because the sample size was small (n ≈ 29) and many exploratory analyses were performed, the results are intended to be hypothesis-generating. Improved progression-free and overall survival was found to be associated with pretreatment peripheral blood TCR clonality below the median. Greater expansion of tumor-associated TCR clones in peripheral blood 3 weeks after the start of treatment was observed in patients with durable benefit (n of about 22, p = 0.022).

V and J are truncated by 3 bases and 6 bases respectively, leaving an intervening sequence of 17 bases. CDR1 and CDR2 were assigned from the germline V gene as MGHRA and YSYEKL. The CDR3 contains 15 residues, cysteine and phenylalanine counted. The only DNA kept is the CDR3, 45 bases in frame from the first base. Read against the paper, the sample's time point label means: pretreatment peripheral blood. The cohort included 29 patients with locally advanced or metastatic urothelial carcinoma who were treated at Memorial Sloan Kettering on a trial protocol. Peripheral blood mononuclear cells were collected pretreatment and during treatment, with between 1 and 8 total time points obtained per patient. The Qiagen DNeasy Blood extraction kit was used to purify genomic DNA from total PBMCs and from tumor samples. PBMCs were collected pretreatment and during treatment, and were isolated and stored as previously described.

Of note for this clone: Its specific antigen is unknown. Per-base quality was not reported, and no clone a single base away is much larger than it. The sample contains more than one DNA sequence encoding this CDR3.

Synthetic TCR analog templates were spiked into each PCR so that absolute template abundance could be estimated from read counts. Using the immunoSEQ assay, TCRbeta CDR3 regions were amplified from genomic DNA with bias-controlled V and J gene primers. Sequencing of rearranged TCRbeta segments was done at approximately 20X coverage. For the original study's pipeline: Sequencing errors were corrected by clustering, and CDR3s were annotated against IMGT so that V, D and J genes could be assigned. Only productive TCRbeta rearrangements were used in downstream analyses, excluding out-of-frame or stop-codon sequences. Clonality was calculated as one minus the Shannon entropy normalized by the log of the number of unique productive sequences. Fisher's exact test with Benjamini-Hochberg correction, using a cutoff of adjusted p below 0.01, was how clones that differed between time points or between blood and tumor were identified. TCRdb's version of the immuneACCESS table is confined to in-frame rearrangements and falls short of the full clone set. An unresolved V gene accounts for under half of the shortfall where checked; the remainder is of unknown origin. V, J and clone size are those of that table, while D and trimming were read from the DNA. The sample data list about 56,000 clones, and 65% to 90% of these were observed just once. The biggest ten clones account for approximately 15% of the sample.

The clonotype comes from a man in his 70s with urothelial cancer. Rearrangement joined TRBV4-1 to TRBJ1-2; the D gene cannot be named for sure. The sequenced sample was PBMCs, obtained around atezolizumab (anti-PD-L1) treatment. Here the CDR3 is given as CASSQWEDGVDGYTF. The DNA sequence reads TGCGCCAGCAGCCAGTGGGAGGACGGAGTAGATGGCTACACCTTC.